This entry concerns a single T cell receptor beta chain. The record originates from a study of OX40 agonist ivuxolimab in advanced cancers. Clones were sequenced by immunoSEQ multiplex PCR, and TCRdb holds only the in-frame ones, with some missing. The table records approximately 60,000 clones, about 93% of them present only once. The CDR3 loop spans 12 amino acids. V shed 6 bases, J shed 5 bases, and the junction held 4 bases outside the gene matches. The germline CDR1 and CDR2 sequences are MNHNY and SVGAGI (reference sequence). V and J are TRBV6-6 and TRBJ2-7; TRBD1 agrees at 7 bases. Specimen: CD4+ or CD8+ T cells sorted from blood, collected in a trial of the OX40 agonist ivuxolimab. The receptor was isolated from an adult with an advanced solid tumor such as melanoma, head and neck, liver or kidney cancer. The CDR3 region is CASSPGQDEQYF. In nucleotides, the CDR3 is TGTGCCAGCAGCCCCGGACAGGACGAGCAGTACTTC.